The 13 T cell receptor beta chains presented below share a single source sample, sequenced in a study of cytomegalovirus exposure and HLA in healthy donors. PCR primers comprised 60 Vbeta and 13 Jbeta primers. Clones were sequenced by immunoSEQ multiplex PCR, and TCRdb holds only the in-frame ones, with some missing. The data contain 150,000 to 200,000 clones, about 79% of them singletons. Sequenced: PBMCs. Receptor source: a man aged 50-59 years in good health and CMV-seropositive.

The gene calls are TRBV12-5 and TRBJ2-7, with D perhaps TRBD1 (6 bases). Per germline, CDR1 LGHNT and CDR2 FRNRAP. Trimming cost V 6 bases and J 2 bases, with 14 bases left between them. The length of the CDR3 is 14 residues. CDR3 sequence reads: CASGPTWDTYEQYF. Here the CDR3 DNA reads TGTGCTAGTGGACCGACCTGGGACACCTACGAGCAGTACTTC.

This clone was seen a few times. V usage is TRBV7-2 and J usage is TRBJ1-4; the match to TRBD1 covers 7 bases. V was pared by 3 bases and J by 3 bases, with 4 bases of the junction left unmatched. In germline, CDR1 is SGHTA, CDR2 FQGNSA. This CDR3 has 15 amino acids. The CDR3 nucleotides are TGTGCCAGCAGCTTCGGGGACAGCTCTAATGAAAAACTGTTTTTT. This encodes CASSFGDSSNEKLFF.

J is TRBJ2-7 and V is TRBV5-6; no firm D call. The germline gives CDR1 SGHDT, CDR2 YYEEEE. V lost 1 base and J lost 3, with 5 bases in between. CDR3 length: 12 residues. CDR3 sequence: CASSLQRYEQYF. CDR3 DNA: TGTGCCAGCAGCTTGCAGCGCTACGAGCAGTACTTC.

The chain carries TRBV19 and TRBJ1-4; D may be TRBD1 (6 bases). The V gene's germline CDR1 is LNHDA and CDR2 SQIVND (reference sequence). Trimming left V 7 bases short and J 3 bases short, with 18 bases between. The CDR3 contains 16 residues. CDR3 sequence reads: CASTQRDTRSNEKLFF. CDR3 nucleotides: TGTGCCAGTACCCAACGGGACACTCGATCTAATGAAAAACTGTTTTTT.

This chain links TRBV6-1 with TRBJ1-1, with TRBD1 as a possible D gene (5 bases). CDR1 and CDR2 from the germline V gene are MNHNS and SASEGT. The CDR3 loop spans 15 amino acids. V lost 2 bases to trimming and J lost 5 bases, with 15 bases between them. The CDR3 region is CASSEFEYRGTEAFF. As DNA, the CDR3 is TGTGCCAGCAGTGAATTCGAGTACCGGGGGACTGAAGCTTTCTTT.

This sequence joins TRBV29-1 and TRBJ1-4; D is perhaps TRBD1 (6 bases). This CDR3 is 13 amino acids long. Germline CDR1 and CDR2: SQVTM and ANQGSEA. V lost 5 bases and J 5 bases, leaving 12 bases between the germline ends. The CDR3 DNA is TGCAGCGTTCTGGGGGCTACGAATGAAAAACTGTTTTTT. It codes for CSVLGATNEKLFF.

The V call is TRBV5-1, the J call TRBJ2-1, with TRBD1 identical over 7 bases. The CDR3 covers 14 residues. The trim removed 4 bases at V and 9 bases at J, leaving 10 bases unmatched. CDR1 and CDR2 (germline): SGHRS, YFSETQ. CDR3 DNA sequence: TGCGCCAGCAGCCGGGGACAGCCGGCGGGTGAGCAGTTCTTC. Residues: CASSRGQPAGEQFF.

Only a few counts were recorded for this clone. The chain combines TRBV14 with TRBJ1-1, with no clear D. Per germline, CDR1 SGHDN and CDR2 FVKESK. Deletions cut 4 bases from V and 5 bases from J, with 17 bases between. The CDR3 contains 15 residues. This CDR3 is CASSLRPGPFTEAFF. CDR3 in DNA: TGTGCCAGCAGCCTACGTCCGGGTCCCTTTACTGAAGCTTTCTTT.

This clone was detected only once. J is TRBJ1-4 and V is TRBV19; D remains unclear. In germline, CDR1 is LNHDA, CDR2 SQIVND (reference sequence). The CDR3 has 15 amino acids. V was clipped by 5 bases and J by 4 bases, with 14 bases between them. DNA for the CDR3: TGTGCCAGTAGTCCCGCCCAGGTTGGTAATGAAAAACTGTTTTTT. Residues: CASSPAQVGNEKLFF.

The chain carries TRBV7-9 and TRBJ2-2; 9 positions match TRBD1. The length of the CDR3 is 12 residues. Germline assignment: CDR1 SEHNR and CDR2 FQNEAQ (reference sequence). With V trimmed by 5 bases and J by 13 bases, 5 bases remained unmatched. Written as DNA, the CDR3 is TGTGCCAGCAGCGACCGGGACAGGGTGCTGTTTTTT. Its translation: CASSDRDRVLFF.

The rearrangement uses TRBV7-6 and TRBJ2-7, with TRBD1 identical over 11 bases. The J segment lost 3 bases and the V segment lost 5 bases, leaving 3 bases of the junction unmatched. CDR3 length: 14 amino acids. Germline V gene lookup returns CDR1 SGHVS and CDR2 FNYEAQ. The CDR3 here is CASSQDRGLYEQYF. CDR3 coding DNA: TGTGCCAGCAGCCAGGACAGGGGGCTCTACGAGCAGTACTTC.

J is TRBJ1-2 and V is TRBV4-1; the D gene is possibly TRBD1 (6 bases). The germline V gene encodes CDR1 MGHRA and CDR2 YSYEKL. This CDR3 contains 15 residues. V was clipped by 4 bases and J by 1 base, with 13 bases between them. The CDR3 bases are TGCGCCAGCAGCCCATCGGGACACGATAACTATGGCTACACCTTC. Translated: CASSPSGHDNYGYTF.

The chain links TRBV6-5 to TRBJ1-5; 7 bases are shared with TRBD1. This CDR3 region has 13 residues. Trimming took 2 bases from V and 7 from J; bases not matched to a gene: 2. Germline V gives CDR1 MNHEY, CDR2 SVGAGI. Here the CDR3 reads CASSYDRVQPQHF. In DNA, the CDR3 is TGTGCCAGCAGTTACGACAGGGTACAGCCCCAGCATTTT.